These T cell receptor beta chains were read from a single sample in a study of T-cell memory formation after mild COVID-19. Each CDR3 protein is one row after TCRdb ran MiXCR on the 5' RACE reads. The sample yields about 190,000 distinct CDR3 sequences, around 20% seen once. Material: PBMCs or a T cell subset sorted from them (not recorded which). Source of these receptors: an adult woman who had mild COVID-19 (a few samples of this study predate the infection). Cell type and time point are not known. Each CDR3 is given with its conserved first and last residue. Fields, in order: V gene, clone size, D gene, J gene, CDR3 DNA, CDR3 protein. The D gene is left open where the match is weak. Clone size is not always given. Where it is, it says once, few, many or a class for expanded clones.

TRBV12-3/TRBV12-4	NA	NA	TRBJ1-2	TGTGCCAGCAGTGACAGGCGGGCATACGGCTACACCTTC	CASSDRRAYGYTF
TRBV5-1	NA	NA	TRBJ1-6	TGCGCCAGCAGCTCCGAAGGGACCAATTCACCCCTCCACTTT	CASSSEGTNSPLHF
TRBV24-1	many	TRBD1	TRBJ2-5	TGTGCCACCAGTGATCCGGGGACAGGGAGAGGAGAGACCCAGTACTTC	CATSDPGTGRGETQYF
TRBV29-1	few	TRBD1	TRBJ2-5	TGCAGCGCAGGGGGCGAGGAGACCCAGTACTTC	CSAGGEETQYF
TRBV6-6	few	TRBD1	TRBJ2-7	TGTGCCAGCAGGGGGACAGCCATCTCCTACGAGCAGTACTTC	CASRGTAISYEQYF
TRBV5-1	few	NA	TRBJ1-2	TGCGCCAGCAGCTTTGACCCTAAGAGTGGCTACACCTTC	CASSFDPKSGYTF
TRBV6-5	few	NA	TRBJ1-4	TGTGCCAGCAGTTACTCCTACAGGGCGGTTGGTGAAAAACTGTTTTTT	CASSYSYRAVGEKLFF
TRBV6-2/TRBV6-3	NA	NA	TRBJ1-6	TGTGCCAGCAGTTCTCTCACAAATTCACCCCTCCACTTT	CASSSLTNSPLHF
TRBV6-2/TRBV6-3	few	TRBD1	TRBJ2-3	TGTGCCAGCAGTCCGGGACAGTCAGTAGGTGCAGATACGCAGTATTTT	CASSPGQSVGADTQYF
TRBV3-1	few	NA	TRBJ1-1	TGTGCCAGCAGCCAAGGGGGTTCAGTAGGGCGCACTGAAGCTTTCTTT	CASSQGGSVGRTEAFF
TRBV29-1	NA	TRBD1	TRBJ2-5	TGCAGCGGCCAGACAGGGTGGGAGACCCAGTACTTC	CSGQTGWETQYF
TRBV28	NA	NA	TRBJ1-5	TGTGCCAGCAGTCTATCGGTTACTAATCAGCCCCAGCATTTT	CASSLSVTNQPQHF
TRBV28	many	NA	TRBJ2-6	TGTGCCAGCAGTTTCCTCGACTTTCATGGGGCCAACGTCCTGACTTTC	CASSFLDFHGANVLTF
TRBV20-1	many	NA	TRBJ2-7	TGCAGTGCTAGAACCGGGACAACCTACGAGCAGTACTTC	CSARTGTTYEQYF
TRBV6-5	NA	TRBD1	TRBJ1-2	TGTGCCAGCAGTTATTCCCGGGACAGCGCTAACTATGGCTACACCTTC	CASSYSRDSANYGYTF
TRBV4-1	few	NA	TRBJ2-7	TGCGCCAGCAGCCAAGAGGACAGAACCTACGGGCAGTACTTC	CASSQEDRTYGQYF
TRBV5-1	NA	TRBD2	TRBJ2-3	TGCGCCAGCAGCTCGGGACTAGCCGGAGATATGCAGTATTTT	CASSSGLAGDMQYF
TRBV5-1	NA	NA	TRBJ2-1	TGCGCCAGCAGCGACAGAAGGGATGGAAACAATGAGCAGTTCTTC	CASSDRRDGNNEQFF
TRBV7-8	NA	NA	TRBJ2-4	TGTGCCAGCACCAAGGGGGGTTTTAAAAACATTCAGTACTTC	CASTKGGFKNIQYF
TRBV7-9	few	NA	TRBJ1-2	TGTGCCAGCAGCTTAGTGGGGGACCCCAACTATGGCTACACCTTC	CASSLVGDPNYGYTF
TRBV7-8	few	TRBD1	TRBJ2-6	TGTGCCAGCAGCTTAGACCGGACAGGGCGGGTTGGGGCCAACGTCCTGACTTTC	CASSLDRTGRVGANVLTF
TRBV30	few	NA	TRBJ2-5	TGTGCCTGGAGTAATGGGTGGCGAAGGGAGACCCAGTACTTC	CAWSNGWRRETQYF
TRBV9	many	TRBD1	TRBJ2-5	TGTGCCAGCAGCGTAGACAGGGGAGAGACCCAGTACTTC	CASSVDRGETQYF
TRBV7-2	many	NA	TRBJ2-5	TGTGCCAGCACCAGTACAAAGGCCCAGTACTTC	CASTSTKAQYF
TRBV12-3/TRBV12-4	NA	NA	TRBJ1-2	TGTGCCAGCAGTTTATTAGGTGGGATCTATGGCTACACCTTC	CASSLLGGIYGYTF
TRBV11-3	few	NA	TRBJ2-3	TGTGCCAGCAGCCGGGGGACGCAGAGAGCGGATACGCAGTATTTT	CASSRGTQRADTQYF
TRBV7-7	NA	TRBD2	TRBJ2-5	TGTGCCAGCAGCTTGGGACTAGCGGGGGGCCAAGAGACCCAGTACTTC	CASSLGLAGGQETQYF
TRBV12-3/TRBV12-4	NA	NA	TRBJ1-2	TGTGCCAGCAGTTTAAGTCAGTTCGGAGGCTATGGCTACACCTTC	CASSLSQFGGYGYTF
TRBV5-1	NA	TRBD1	TRBJ2-1	TGCGCCAGCAGACCCGGACAGGGGAAGCATGAGCAGTTCTTC	CASRPGQGKHEQFF
TRBV12-3/TRBV12-4	NA	NA	TRBJ1-2	TGTGCCAGCAGCCTCACGGGACTGATTCATGGCTACACCTTC	CASSLTGLIHGYTF
TRBV9	few	NA	TRBJ2-7	TGTGCCAGCAGCGTAGAGGTACAGGGCCGTTACGAGCAGTACTTC	CASSVEVQGRYEQYF
TRBV18	many	NA	TRBJ1-3	TGTGCCAGCTCAGGGACGAGGAGCTACTCTGGAAACACCATATATTTT	CASSGTRSYSGNTIYF
TRBV5-1	few	NA	TRBJ1-1	TGCGCCAGCAGCTTGGAACCCGGGGACACTGAAGCTTTCTTT	CASSLEPGDTEAFF
TRBV25-1	NA	NA	TRBJ2-5	TGTGCCAGCAGTACTTTTGGGGGGCCCAGGGAGACCCAGTACTTC	CASSTFGGPRETQYF
TRBV7-9	few	NA	TRBJ2-5	TGTGCCAGCAGCTTAGGGGTGGTGCCCCAGGAGACCCAGTACTTC	CASSLGVVPQETQYF
TRBV19	few	NA	TRBJ1-1	TGTGCCAGTAGACACCAGATGAACACTGAAGCTTTCTTT	CASRHQMNTEAFF
TRBV20-1	few	TRBD2	TRBJ2-1	TGCAGTGCTCCCCCTTCGGGACTAGTAGCACTGACACTCCATGAGCAGTTCTTC	CSAPPSGLVALTLHEQFF
TRBV4-1	NA	NA	TRBJ1-1	TGCGCCAGCAGCCTGAGGCGGCCGAACACTGAAGCTTTCTTT	CASSLRRPNTEAFF
TRBV6-5	few	NA	TRBJ2-7	TGTGCCAGCACCCGGGCCTGGGACCTCTCCTACGAGCAGTACTTC	CASTRAWDLSYEQYF
TRBV20-1	few	NA	TRBJ2-1	TGCAGTGCTAGAGTGTATTGGGACGGACGCTACAATGAGCAGTTCTTC	CSARVYWDGRYNEQFF
TRBV30	NA	NA	TRBJ1-1	TGTGCCTGGAGTCTGAGGCCCACTGAAGCTTTCTTT	CAWSLRPTEAFF
TRBV11-2	few	TRBD2	TRBJ2-1	TGTGCCAGCAGCCAAACTAGCGGGAGAGTCAATGAGCAGTTCTTC	CASSQTSGRVNEQFF
TRBV6-2/TRBV6-3	NA	NA	TRBJ2-7	TGTGCCAGCACCTCAGGGCACCTCTCCTACGAGCAGTACTTC	CASTSGHLSYEQYF
TRBV18	few	NA	TRBJ1-1	TGTGCCAGCTCACCGGGAAGGGGGTTTACTGAAGCTTTCTTT	CASSPGRGFTEAFF
TRBV7-9	few	NA	TRBJ1-4	TGTGCCAGCAGCTTGATGGTAGTAAATGAAAAACTGTTTTTT	CASSLMVVNEKLFF
TRBV12-3/TRBV12-4	many	TRBD2	TRBJ2-1	TGTGCCAGCAGTTTAGGGACTAGCGGGGGGTATCATGAGCAGTTCTTC	CASSLGTSGGYHEQFF
TRBV12-3/TRBV12-4	NA	NA	TRBJ2-2	TGTGCCAGCAGCTCCGGGACCTTTCTCACCGGGGAGCTGTTTTTT	CASSSGTFLTGELFF
TRBV20-1	many	TRBD2	TRBJ2-3	TGCAGTGCTAGAGATTACGGACTAGCGGGCACAGATACGCAGTATTTT	CSARDYGLAGTDTQYF
TRBV6-5	few	NA	TRBJ2-7	TGTGCCAGCAGCTATACCGGGCCATGGGGCTACGAGCAGTACTTC	CASSYTGPWGYEQYF
TRBV7-9	few	TRBD2	TRBJ2-1	TGTGCCAGCAGCTCTCCAAGGACTAGCGGGGCCCTATCCTACAATGAGCAGTTCTTC	CASSSPRTSGALSYNEQFF
TRBV24-1	few	TRBD1	TRBJ1-1	TGTGCCACCAGTGATACCCGACAGGGGGACACTGAAGCTTTCTTT	CATSDTRQGDTEAFF
TRBV11-3	NA	NA	TRBJ1-1	TGTGCCAGCAGCTTAGAACAGGTCAACACTGAAGCTTTCTTT	CASSLEQVNTEAFF
TRBV2	many	NA	TRBJ2-2	TGTGCCAGCAGAGGGGACACCGGGGAGCTGTTTTTT	CASRGDTGELFF
TRBV7-2	few	NA	TRBJ1-1	TGTGCCAGCAGCCCCGGACAGAGGAACACTGAAGCTTTCTTT	CASSPGQRNTEAFF
TRBV12-3/TRBV12-4	NA	NA	TRBJ1-5	TGTGCCAGCAGTTCCCAAGGAGACCAGCCCCAGCATTTT	CASSSQGDQPQHF